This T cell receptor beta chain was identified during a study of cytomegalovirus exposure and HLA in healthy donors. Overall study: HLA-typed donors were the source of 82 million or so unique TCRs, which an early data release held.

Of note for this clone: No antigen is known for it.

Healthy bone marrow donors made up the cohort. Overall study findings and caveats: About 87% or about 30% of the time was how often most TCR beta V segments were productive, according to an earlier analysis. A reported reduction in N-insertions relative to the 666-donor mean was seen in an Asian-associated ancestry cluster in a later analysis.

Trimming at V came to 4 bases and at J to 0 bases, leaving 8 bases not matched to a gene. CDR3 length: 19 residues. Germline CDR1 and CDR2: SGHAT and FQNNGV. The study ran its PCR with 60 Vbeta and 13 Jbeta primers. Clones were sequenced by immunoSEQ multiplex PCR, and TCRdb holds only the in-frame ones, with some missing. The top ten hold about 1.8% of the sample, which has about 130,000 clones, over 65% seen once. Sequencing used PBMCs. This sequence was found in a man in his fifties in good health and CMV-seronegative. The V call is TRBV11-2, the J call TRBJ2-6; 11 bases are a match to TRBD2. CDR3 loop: CASSSLAGGPFSGANVLTF. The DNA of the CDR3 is TGTGCCAGCAGCTCCTTAGCGGGGGGGCCGTTCTCTGGGGCCAACGTCCTGACTTTC.